Below, 2 T cell receptor beta chains from the same sample are listed, as sequenced in a study of T cell changes during pregnancy in multiple sclerosis. The data were produced by immunoSEQ multiplex PCR, yet TCRdb's version contains in-frame clones alone and is incomplete. The sample includes 35,000 to 50,000 clones, roughly nine tenths of them seen just once. This specimen consisted of CD4+ T cells from peripheral blood mononuclear cells, obtained after pregnancy. These receptors were collected from a female donor with multiple sclerosis, enrolled in a pregnancy study.

The rearrangement uses TRBV5-1 and TRBJ1-1; 8 bases line up with TRBD1. Germline V gene sequence: CDR1 SGHRS, CDR2 YFSETQ. There are 13 residues in the CDR3. Germline trimming cut 3 bases from V and 4 bases from J; bases unmatched to any gene: 2. The CDR3 DNA reads TGCGCCAGCAGCTCAGGACAGGGCACTGAAGCTTTCTTT. It specifies CASSSGQGTEAFF.

The chain carries TRBV5-1 and TRBJ2-2; weak D call: TRBD1 (5 bases). Trimming removed 0 bases at V and 5 bases at J, with 8 bases between. Germline CDR1 and CDR2: SGHRS and YFSETQ. The CDR3 loop spans 14 amino acids. CDR3 nucleotides: TGCGCCAGCAGCTTGGGGTCAGGGACCGGGGAGCTGTTTTTT. It yields the protein CASSLGSGTGELFF.